The next 23 T cell receptor beta chains were all read from a single sample in a study of T cells in Graves' hyperthyroidism and ophthalmopathy. The TCR beta CDR3 regions underwent amplification using RNA transcripts as the source. HTBI primers were employed in a first-round RT-PCR of the TCR CDR3. TCRdb reanalysed the multiplex PCR reads using MiXCR and keeps one entry per CDR3 protein. The sample holds around 600,000 distinct CDR3 sequences, around a sixth seen once. Sequenced input: blood. Receptors originate from a woman in her 30s with Graves' hyperthyroidism.

This clonotype came up many times. The rearrangement joins TRBV7-2 to TRBJ2-1, with D unclear. Trimming pared 4 bases from V and 4 bases from J, leaving 11 bases between. This CDR3 has 14 residues. Germline assignment: CDR1 SGHTA and CDR2 FQGNSA. CDR3 coding DNA: TGTGCCAGCAGCTCAGGCCAACAATACAATGAGCAGTTCTTC. Translating it yields CASSSGQQYNEQFF.

This clonotype was observed a few times. The chain is built from TRBV25-1 and TRBJ2-7, with 7 nucleotides matching TRBD2. V shed 6 bases, J shed 0 bases, and the junction held 8 bases outside the gene matches. The CDR3 is 15 amino acids. CDR1 and CDR2 from the germline V gene are MGHDK and SYGVNS. CDR3 sequence (DNA): TGTGCCAGCAGAGCGGGACCCTCCTCCTCCTACGAGCAGTACTTC. This gives the protein CASRAGPSSSYEQYF.

To note about this clonotype: Given a much more abundant clone one base away, this may be a read error. The chain is built from TRBV12-3 or TRBV12-4 and TRBJ2-1; the D is unclear. V lost 11 bases and J lost 6, with 29 bases in between. The length of the CDR3 is 17 residues. In DNA form, the CDR3 reads TGTGCCGGCATCTTTCGGGCAGCCCCACGTCACGTCAATGAGCAGTTCTTC. It specifies CAGIFRAAPRHVNEQFF.

This clonotype was found many times. This chain joins TRBV18 and TRBJ1-1, with a tentative D call TRBD1 (5 bases). The CDR3 is 16 amino acids. Germline CDR1 is KGHSH and CDR2 is LQKENI. The V and J ends lost 4 bases and 2 bases respectively, with 17 bases between them. The CDR3 DNA follows: TGTGCCAGCTCACTGGACATCCAGACCCCCAACACTGAAGCTTTCTTT. Translating gives CASSLDIQTPNTEAFF.

V usage is TRBV29-1 and J usage is TRBJ1-5, with D possibly being TRBD1 (5 bases). Trimming removed 6 bases from V and 4 bases from J, with 10 bases in between. CDR1 and CDR2 from the germline V gene are SQVTM and ANQGSEA. This CDR3 comprises 12 residues. The DNA of the CDR3 is TGCAGCGTCGGGGACGGAAATCAGCCCCAGCATTTT. Its protein is CSVGDGNQPQHF.

V usage is TRBV7-9 and J usage is TRBJ1-1, with a weak D call TRBD1 (6 bases). Between the trimmed V and J ends, which lost 1 base and 4 bases, there was a span of 16 bases. The CDR3 consists of 16 residues. Germline CDR1 is SEHNR and CDR2 is FQNEAQ (reference sequence). The CDR3 reads CASSLVSGGGVTEAFF. As DNA, the CDR3 is TGTGCCAGCAGCTTAGTCAGTGGCGGGGGCGTCACTGAAGCTTTCTTT.

This chain joins TRBV6-1 and TRBJ2-4; no clear D. V was clipped by 6 bases and J by 3 bases, with 15 bases between them. Germline V gene lookup returns CDR1 MNHNS and CDR2 SASEGT. CDR3 length: 15 residues. CDR3: CASSLVRSGKNIQYF. As DNA, the CDR3 is TGTGCCAGCAGCCTAGTCAGGTCCGGCAAAAACATTCAGTACTTC.

This clonotype has a count of ten or more. The rearrangement joins TRBV6-1 to TRBJ2-2, with 12 positions matching TRBD2. This CDR3 spans 17 amino acids. V gave up 5 bases and J gave up 5 bases; unmatched junction bases: 9. Germline lookup yields CDR1 MNHNS and CDR2 SASEGT. The DNA for the CDR3 is TGTGCCAGCAGTCTCGGACTAGCGGGACCTACAACCGGGGAGCTGTTTTTT. It translates to CASSLGLAGPTTGELFF.

The V gene is TRBV9, the J gene TRBJ2-7; unclear D gene. In germline, CDR1 is SGDLS, CDR2 YYNGEE. V shed 0 bases and J shed 0 bases, with 4 bases lying between them. This CDR3 is 13 amino acids long. In nucleotides, the CDR3 is TGTGCCAGCAGCGTAGCAAGCTCCTACGAGCAGTACTTC. Its translation is CASSVASSYEQYF. Full variable domain (rest looked up from reference TRBV9 and TRBJ2-7): DSGVTQTPKHLITATGQRVTLRCSPRSGDLSVYWYQQSLDQGLQFLIQYYNGEERAKGNILERFSAQQFPDLHSELNLSSLELGDSALYFCASSVASSYEQYFGPGTRLTVT.

The chain employs TRBV10-2 and TRBJ1-4; D is perhaps TRBD1 (6 bases). Germline lookup yields CDR1 WSHSY and CDR2 SAAADI. Deletions cut 7 bases from V and 8 bases from J, with 20 bases between. The CDR3 covers 15 residues. Here the CDR3 DNA reads TGCGCCAGCAAATCGGAACAGGGAGCGAAAGAAAAACTGTTTTTT. Residues: CASKSEQGAKEKLFF.

As concerns this clonotype: With a much larger clone just one base away, this may be a read error. The chain carries TRBV24-1 and TRBJ2-1; 11 nucleotides line up with TRBD2. The CDR3 is made up of 16 amino acids. Germline loops: CDR1 KGHDR, CDR2 SFDVKD. The V and J ends lost 3 bases and 2 bases, in that order; junction bases with no gene match: 2. CDR3 coding DNA: TGTGCCACCAGTGATGCGACTAGCGGGACCTACAATGAGCAGTTCTTC. It is translated as CATSDATSGTYNEQFF.

This chain uses TRBV7-9 with TRBJ1-2; D unclear. Germline V gene data show CDR1 as SEHNR and CDR2 as FQNEAQ (reference sequence). V lost 3 bases and J 1 base, leaving 6 bases between the germline ends. The CDR3 runs to 13 residues. The CDR3 reads CASSLGDNYGYTF. The CDR3 region has the DNA TGTGCCAGCAGCTTGGGCGATAACTATGGCTACACCTTC.

This clonotype was counted at least ten times. The V and J genes are TRBV2 and TRBJ2-7; tentatively, D is TRBD1 (6 bases). This CDR3 has 15 amino acids. V lost 3 bases, J lost 4 bases, and 16 bases lay in between. CDR1 and CDR2 (germline): SNHLY, FYNNEI. The CDR3 DNA reads TGTGCCAGCAGTGAGGTATGGACAGATAAGTACGAGCAGTACTTC. Protein product: CASSEVWTDKYEQYF.

This clonotype occurred a few times. The chain uses TRBV24-1 and TRBJ2-7; TRBD2 aligns across 7 bases. Germline V gene data show CDR1 as KGHDR and CDR2 as SFDVKD. This CDR3 region has 14 residues. J lost 4 bases, V lost 5 bases, and 7 bases had no gene match. This CDR3 is CATSGGGVGYEQYF. DNA for the CDR3: TGTGCCACCAGTGGTGGGGGGGTAGGGTACGAGCAGTACTTC.

This clonotype was seen a few times. This rearrangement joins TRBV20-1 to TRBJ2-7; 8 bases match TRBD2. Germline V gives CDR1 DFQATT, CDR2 SNEGSKA (reference sequence). The V segment lost 5 bases and the J segment 6 bases; nucleotides outside the gene matches: 3. This CDR3 region has 11 residues. CDR3 in DNA: TGCAGTGCTCCGGGGGGGACCGAGCAGTACTTC. This sequence encodes CSAPGGTEQYF.

The V and J genes are TRBV20-1 and TRBJ2-7; D not certain. Trimming left V 0 bases short and J 6 bases short, with 6 bases between. Germline V gene sequence: CDR1 DFQATT, CDR2 SNEGSKA (reference sequence). This CDR3 comprises 11 residues. CDR3 sequence (DNA): TGCAGTGCTAGAGACACCGTCGAGCAGTACTTC. Translating it yields CSARDTVEQYF.

This clonotype was picked up many times. The CDR3 sequence: CASSPDPQPYEQYF. The CDR3 DNA reads as TGTGCCAGCAGCCCCGACCCACAACCCTACGAGCAGTACTTC. V usage is TRBV3-1 and J usage is TRBJ2-7, with D uncertain. Trimming left V 4 bases short and J 2 bases short, with 12 bases between. The CDR3 extends over 14 amino acids. The germline gives CDR1 LGHDT, CDR2 YNNKEL (reference sequence).

This clonotype appeared many times. This rearrangement joins TRBV11-2 to TRBJ2-1; D perhaps matches TRBD2 (6 bases). CDR3 length: 14 residues. V gave up 2 bases and J gave up 10 bases, with 15 bases separating them. The germline V gene encodes CDR1 SGHAT and CDR2 FQNNGV. CDR3 bases: TGTGCCAGCAGCTTAATAGGAGGGCCTATAGAGCAGTTCTTC. Encoded protein: CASSLIGGPIEQFF.

The table lists this clonotype with a few counts. One end of the junction does not line up with germline, which may come from a read error. The chain is built from TRBV15 and TRBJ1-1; D remains unclear. The germline V gene has CDR1 LNHNV and CDR2 YYDKDF (reference sequence). CDR3 length equals 15 residues. This CDR3 reads CATCRGQPVNTEAFF. CDR3 nucleotides: TGTGCCACCTGCAGAGGTCAACCAGTGAACACTGAAGCTTTCTTT.

The chain recombines TRBV3-1 with TRBJ2-1; 11 bases are shared with TRBD2. This CDR3 is 15 amino acids long. V trimming: 4 bases; J trimming: 5 bases; junction bases outside the gene matches: 4. The germline V gene encodes CDR1 LGHDT and CDR2 YNNKEL (reference sequence). This CDR3 reads CASSRSGRVDNEQFF. CDR3 nucleotides: TGTGCCAGCAGCCGTAGCGGGAGGGTAGACAATGAGCAGTTCTTC.

This clonotype appeared many times. The CDR3 DNA follows: TGTGCCAGCAGCTTAGCAGGGTGGTCCTACAATGAGCAGTTCTTC. Translated: CASSLAGWSYNEQFF. This chain joins TRBV7-3 and TRBJ2-1; a possible D gene is TRBD1 (5 bases). Germline V gene sequence: CDR1 SGHTA, CDR2 FQGTGA. This CDR3 is built from 15 residues. The V end lost 2 bases, the J end lost 1 base, and 9 bases lay between the germline ends.

Details on this clonotype: A single base separates this from a much larger clone, so it may be a read error. This chain's CDR3 is CASSLGPSSLVAGELLF. The CDR3 DNA sequence: TGTGCCAGCAGCTTAGGGCCTAGCTCCCTAGTCGCCGGGGAGCTGCTTTTT. J is TRBJ2-2 and V is TRBV7-6; the D gene is possibly TRBD2 (5 bases). This CDR3 contains 17 residues. Germline loops: CDR1 SGHVS, CDR2 FNYEAQ. The full variable domain, its missing parts supplied by reference TRBV7-6 and TRBJ2-2, is GAGVSQSPRYKVTKRGQDVALRCDPISGHVSLYWYRQALGQGPEFLTYFNYEAQQDKSGLPNDRFSAERPEGSISTLTIQRTEQRDSAMYRCASSLGPSSLVAGELLFGEGSRLTVL.

The chain combines TRBV15 with TRBJ1-2; TRBD1 aligns across 7 bases. After removal of 0 bases from V and 10 bases from J, the junction contained 14 bases not matched to a gene. Germline CDR1 reads LNHNV; CDR2 reads YYDKDF (reference sequence). The CDR3 totals 16 residues. The CDR3 DNA follows: TGTGCCACCAGCAGAGATGCCTGGAGACAGGGTATTGACTACACCTTC. Translating gives CATSRDAWRQGIDYTF.